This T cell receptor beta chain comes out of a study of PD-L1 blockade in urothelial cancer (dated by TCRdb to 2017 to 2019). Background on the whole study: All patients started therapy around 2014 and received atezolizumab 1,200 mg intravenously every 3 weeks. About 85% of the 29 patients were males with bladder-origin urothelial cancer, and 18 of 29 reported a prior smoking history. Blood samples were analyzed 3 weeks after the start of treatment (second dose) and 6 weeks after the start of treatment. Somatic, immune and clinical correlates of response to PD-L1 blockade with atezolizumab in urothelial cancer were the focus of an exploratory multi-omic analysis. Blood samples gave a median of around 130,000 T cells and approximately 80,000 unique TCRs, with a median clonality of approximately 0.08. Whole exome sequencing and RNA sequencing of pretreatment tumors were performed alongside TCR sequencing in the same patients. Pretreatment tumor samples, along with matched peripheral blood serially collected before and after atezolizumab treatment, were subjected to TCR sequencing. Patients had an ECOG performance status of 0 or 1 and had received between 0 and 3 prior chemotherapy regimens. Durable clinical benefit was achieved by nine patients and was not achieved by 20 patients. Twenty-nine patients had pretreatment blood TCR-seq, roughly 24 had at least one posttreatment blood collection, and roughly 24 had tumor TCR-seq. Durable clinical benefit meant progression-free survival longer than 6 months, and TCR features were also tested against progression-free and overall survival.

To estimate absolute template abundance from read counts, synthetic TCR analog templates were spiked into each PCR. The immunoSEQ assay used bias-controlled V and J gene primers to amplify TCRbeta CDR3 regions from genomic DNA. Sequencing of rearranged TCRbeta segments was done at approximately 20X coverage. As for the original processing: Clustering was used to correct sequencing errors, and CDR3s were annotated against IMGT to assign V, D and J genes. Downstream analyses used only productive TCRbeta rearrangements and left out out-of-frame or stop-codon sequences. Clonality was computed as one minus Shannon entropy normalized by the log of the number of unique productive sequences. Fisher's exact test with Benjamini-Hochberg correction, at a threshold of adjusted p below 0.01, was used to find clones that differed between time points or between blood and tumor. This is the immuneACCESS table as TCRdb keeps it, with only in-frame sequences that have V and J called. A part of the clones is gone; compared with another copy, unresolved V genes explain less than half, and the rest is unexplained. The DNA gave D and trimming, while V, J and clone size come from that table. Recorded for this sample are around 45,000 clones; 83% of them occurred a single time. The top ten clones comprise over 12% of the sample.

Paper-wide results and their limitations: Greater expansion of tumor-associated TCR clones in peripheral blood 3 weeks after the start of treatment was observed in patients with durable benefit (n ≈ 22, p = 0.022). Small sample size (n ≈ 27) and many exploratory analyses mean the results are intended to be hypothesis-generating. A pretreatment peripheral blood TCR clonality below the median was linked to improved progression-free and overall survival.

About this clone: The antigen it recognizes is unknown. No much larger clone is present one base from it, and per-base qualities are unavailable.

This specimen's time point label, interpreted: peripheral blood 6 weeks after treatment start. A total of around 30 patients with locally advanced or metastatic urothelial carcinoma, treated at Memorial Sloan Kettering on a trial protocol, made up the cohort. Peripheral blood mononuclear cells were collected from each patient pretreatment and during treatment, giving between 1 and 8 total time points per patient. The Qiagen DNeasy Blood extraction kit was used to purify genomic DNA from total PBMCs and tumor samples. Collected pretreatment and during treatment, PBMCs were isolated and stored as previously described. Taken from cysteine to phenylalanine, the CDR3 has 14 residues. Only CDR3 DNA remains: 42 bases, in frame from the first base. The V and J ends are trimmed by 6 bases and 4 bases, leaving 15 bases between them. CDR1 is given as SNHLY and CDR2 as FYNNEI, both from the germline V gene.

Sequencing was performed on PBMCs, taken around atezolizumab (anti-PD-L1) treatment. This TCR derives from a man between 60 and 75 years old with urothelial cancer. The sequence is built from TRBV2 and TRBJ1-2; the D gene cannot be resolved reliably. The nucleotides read TGTGCCAGCAGGGACCCCCCGGCGGGCTATGGCTACACCTTC. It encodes CASRDPPAGYGYTF.